This TCR beta chain is drawn from a study of OX40 agonist ivuxolimab in advanced cancers. Study summary: Prior anti-PD-1, anti-PD-L1 or anti-CTLA-4 therapy did not bar entry, and more than 35% had some. Three dose-escalation patients had partial responses: one with hepatocellular carcinoma and two with cutaneous melanoma. Study-wide points: In the 0.1 to 3.0 mg/kg range, CD4+ and CD8+ blood T cells had expanded clonally by week 6.

Autoimmune disease history or systemic immunosuppression excluded patients. The assay was immunoSEQ multiplex PCR, and TCRdb's table has in-frame clones only and misses some. The sample has roughly 6,800 clones, around three quarters seen once. Concerning this clone itself: What it recognizes is unknown.

V was pared by 5 bases and J by 6 bases, with 6 bases between. Germline CDR1 is PRHDT and CDR2 is FYEKMQ (reference sequence). This CDR3 is built from 11 residues. The TCR was taken from an adult with an advanced solid tumor such as melanoma, head and neck, liver or kidney cancer. The chain combines TRBV13 with TRBJ2-3; D remains unclear. This specimen was CD4+ or CD8+ T cells sorted from blood, taken in a trial of the OX40 agonist ivuxolimab. DNA for the CDR3: TGTGCCAGCAGCGCGAAGGATACGCAGTATTTT. It yields the protein CASSAKDTQYF.